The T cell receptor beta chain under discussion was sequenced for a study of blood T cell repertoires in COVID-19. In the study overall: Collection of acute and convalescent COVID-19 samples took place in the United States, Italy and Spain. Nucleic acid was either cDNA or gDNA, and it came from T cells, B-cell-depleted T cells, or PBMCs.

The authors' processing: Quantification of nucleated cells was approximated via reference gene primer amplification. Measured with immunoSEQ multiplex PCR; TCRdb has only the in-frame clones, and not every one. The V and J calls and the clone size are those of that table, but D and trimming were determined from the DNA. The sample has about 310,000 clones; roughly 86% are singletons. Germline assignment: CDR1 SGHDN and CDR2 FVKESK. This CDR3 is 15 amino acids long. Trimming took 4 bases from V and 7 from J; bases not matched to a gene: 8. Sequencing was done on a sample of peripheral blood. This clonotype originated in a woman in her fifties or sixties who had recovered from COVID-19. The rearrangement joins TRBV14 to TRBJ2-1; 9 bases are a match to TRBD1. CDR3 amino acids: CASSRLQGAGNEQFF. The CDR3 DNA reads TGTGCCAGCAGCCGACTACAGGGGGCGGGTAATGAGCAGTTCTTC.